This is a list of T cell receptor beta chains from one sample in a study of cytomegalovirus exposure and HLA in healthy donors. Profiled with immunoSEQ multiplex PCR; TCRdb holds only in-frame clones, not every one. The sample records 120,000 or so clones, approximately 78% being singletons. Sample: PBMCs. Receptors were obtained from a man in his forties in good health and CMV-seronegative. Both conserved end residues are part of each CDR3.

v_gene	j_gene	CDR3aa
TRBV10-3	TRBJ1-2	CAGGRTGYGYTF
TRBV7-2	TRBJ1-5	CASSTRQNNQPQHF
TRBV7-2	TRBJ2-5	CASSFGLAGVETQYF
TRBV7-9	TRBJ1-1	CASSRPGVTEAFF
TRBV2	TRBJ2-6	CASSGGTKAGANGLTF
TRBV9	TRBJ2-3	CASSVSSGGLADTQYF
TRBV10-1	TRBJ2-2	CASRASVTTGELFF
TRBV5-1	TRBJ2-1	CASSSGTGRGLALGGQQFF
TRBV30	TRBJ1-1	CAWSLWGGMNTEAFF
TRBV27	TRBJ2-7	CASSSTTQQGSFSEQYF
TRBV6-5	TRBJ1-4	CASSYRQGINEKLFF
TRBV5-1	TRBJ1-3	CASSLDGGSGNTIYF
TRBV30	TRBJ1-2	CAWIVGGYGYTF
TRBV28	TRBJ2-7	CASSLYRLATYEQYF
TRBV18	TRBJ2-1	CASSPSRGGGGTYNEQFF
TRBV7-3	TRBJ2-3	CASSFRGSPATQYF
TRBV7-3	TRBJ1-4	CASRAGTGFEKLFF
TRBV5-1	TRBJ2-3	CASSFRVYTDTQYF
TRBV7-9	TRBJ1-1	CASSLGGEAFF
TRBV6-5	TRBJ2-5	CASSSGWETQYF
TRBV7-8	TRBJ1-5	CASSLVPTDQPQHF
TRBV9	TRBJ2-2	CASSVGTPPLGGELFF
TRBV27	TRBJ2-4	CASSRRLVVPKNSQYF
TRBV14	TRBJ1-4	CASSQDPGRVDQKLFF
TRBV27	TRBJ2-2	CASRNPTGDTGELFF
TRBV2	TRBJ1-4	CASSPFQPVNEKLFF
TRBV7-2	TRBJ1-4	CASSLQQGARTNEKLFF
TRBV5-1	TRBJ1-4	CASSLAKDRHEKLFF
TRBV30	TRBJ2-7	CAWRTLSEERYF
TRBV6-6	TRBJ1-1	CASSPAGGADTEAFF